This T cell receptor beta chain was observed in a study of blood T cell repertoires in COVID-19. Study in general: Sources were T cells, B-cell-depleted T cells, or PBMCs; the material itself was cDNA or gDNA.

Trimming took off 0 bases at V and 2 bases at J, with 8 bases between the two ends. In germline, CDR1 is SGHRS, CDR2 YFSETQ. The CDR3 runs to 14 residues. Libraries were prepared by immunoSEQ multiplex PCR; TCRdb keeps only in-frame clonotypes and omits some of them. Of about 130,000 clones in the sample, around 89% were seen once. The clonotype comes from a man aged 55-75 years with COVID-19, enrolled during active disease. The sequencing input was peripheral blood. The chain employs TRBV5-1 and TRBJ1-2; possibly TRBD1 for D (6 bases). The CDR3 reads CASSLDGGNYGYTF. The CDR3 DNA reads as TGCGCCAGCAGCTTGGATGGGGGCAACTATGGCTACACCTTC. Filled out from reference TRBV5-1 and TRBJ1-2, the complete variable domain reads KAGVTQTPRYLIKTRGQQVTLSCSPISGHRSVSWYQQTPGQGLQFLFEYFSETQRNKGNFPGRFSGRQFSNSRSEMNVSTLELGDSALYLCASSLDGGNYGYTFGSGTRLTVV.